Below, 27 T cell receptor beta chains from the same sample are listed, as sequenced in a study of cytomegalovirus exposure and HLA in healthy donors. Some clones are missing from TCRdb's copy, which holds only in-frame ones; the method was immunoSEQ multiplex PCR. The sample includes around 190,000 clones, around 88% of them seen just once. Material for sequencing was PBMCs. Source of these receptors: a woman in her late teens or twenties in good health and CMV-seronegative.

This chain links TRBV5-1 with TRBJ2-5; 10 nucleotides agree with TRBD2. Germline V gene data show CDR1 as SGHRS and CDR2 as YFSETQ. This CDR3 has 14 residues. J gave up 4 bases and V 7 bases, and 7 bases lay outside the gene matches. The CDR3 region is CASASGGARETQYF. CDR3 nucleotide sequence: TGCGCCAGCGCGAGCGGGGGGGCCCGAGAGACCCAGTACTTC.

This clone was seen just once. The chain joins TRBV7-9 to TRBJ2-1; D call uncertain. Per the germline V gene, CDR1 is SEHNR and CDR2 is FQNEAQ (reference sequence). Trimming shortened V by 2 bases and J by 7 bases, and 6 bases separated the two germline ends. This CDR3 has 12 residues. The chain's CDR3 is CASSLPGNEQFF. The CDR3 DNA follows: TGTGCCAGCAGCTTACCCGGGAATGAGCAGTTCTTC.

As DNA, the CDR3 is TGTGCCAGCAGGCCATCAAACATCCCGGGTCTCCTGGTC. Protein sequence: CASRPSNIPGLLV. The rearrangement uses TRBV28 and TRBJ2-7; D is undetermined. Germline lookup yields CDR1 MDHEN and CDR2 SYDVKM. This CDR3 has 13 amino acids.

In its sample, this clone was seen a few times. DNA for the CDR3: TGTGCCACATCCCCTAGCAATCAGCCCCAGCATTTT. It translates to CATSPSNQPQHF. V usage is TRBV10-3 and J usage is TRBJ1-5; D is undetermined. V gave up 10 bases and J gave up 0 bases, with 7 bases separating them. This CDR3 contains 12 residues. Germline CDR1 ENHRY, CDR2 SYGVKD.

The chain carries TRBV9 and TRBJ2-2; TRBD2 matches at 12 bases. Germline CDR1 reads SGDLS; CDR2 reads YYNGEE. The CDR3 spans 16 residues. The ends lost 0 bases at V and 7 bases at J; junction bases unmatched: 4. CDR3 sequence (DNA): TGTGCCAGCAGCGTAGCTAGCGGGGGGGCTTACGGGGAGCTGTTTTTT. It encodes CASSVASGGAYGELFF.

This clone is a singleton in its sample. V is TRBV5-1 and J is TRBJ2-1, with 7 positions matching TRBD2. The CDR3 consists of 15 residues. With V trimmed by 1 base and J by 3 bases, 4 bases remained unmatched. Germline CDR1 SGHRS, CDR2 YFSETQ. CDR3 residues: CASSLSRGSYNEQFF. The DNA for the CDR3 is TGCGCCAGCAGCTTGTCTCGCGGGAGCTACAATGAGCAGTTCTTC. The full variable domain, rest sourced from reference TRBV5-1 and TRBJ2-1, is KAGVTQTPRYLIKTRGQQVTLSCSPISGHRSVSWYQQTPGQGLQFLFEYFSETQRNKGNFPGRFSGRQFSNSRSEMNVSTLELGDSALYLCASSLSRGSYNEQFFGPGTRLTVL.

The chain combines TRBV11-2 with TRBJ2-5; D is unresolved. CDR1 is SGHAT and CDR2 is FQNNGV in the germline V gene. The CDR3 has 16 amino acids. V dropped 2 bases and J dropped 2 bases, with 15 bases sitting between them. CDR3 residues: CASSLSSRASQETQYF. DNA for the CDR3: TGTGCCAGCAGCTTATCCAGTCGAGCTAGTCAAGAGACCCAGTACTTC.

The V call is TRBV9, the J call TRBJ1-1; D unresolved. V was pared by 3 bases and J by 1 base, with 7 bases between. The CDR3 extends over 13 amino acids. Germline V gives CDR1 SGDLS, CDR2 YYNGEE. CDR3 sequence: CASSGPSNTEAFF. In DNA, the CDR3 is TGTGCCAGCAGCGGGCCGTCGAACACTGAAGCTTTCTTT. Together with reference TRBV9 and TRBJ1-1, the CDR3 gives the full variable domain: DSGVTQTPKHLITATGQRVTLRCSPRSGDLSVYWYQQSLDQGLQFLIQYYNGEERAKGNILERFSAQQFPDLHSELNLSSLELGDSALYFCASSGPSNTEAFFGQGTRLTVV.

The chain uses TRBV4-1 and TRBJ2-7; TRBD2 is a possible D gene (5 bases). Trimming cost V 0 bases and J 1 base, with 16 bases left between them. The CDR3 length is 17 residues. Looked up from germline, CDR1 is MGHRA and CDR2 is YSYEKL. The CDR3, as DNA: TGCGCCAGCAGCCAAGACAATCAGGACTCTTGGTCCTACGAGCAGTACTTC. Protein: CASSQDNQDSWSYEQYF.

This chain uses TRBV29-1 with TRBJ2-1; tentatively, D is TRBD2 (6 bases). The germline V gene has CDR1 SQVTM and CDR2 ANQGSEA. The CDR3 sequence is 15 residues long. Trimming removed 6 bases at V and 6 bases at J, with 21 bases between. The CDR3 DNA follows: TGCAGCGTCACCCCCGACGGGAGAAGTCTCAATGAGCAGTTCTTC. It specifies CSVTPDGRSLNEQFF.

The chain is built from TRBV7-9 and TRBJ1-1, with TRBD1 matching over 8 bases. The CDR3 covers 18 residues. CDR1 is SEHNR and CDR2 is FQNEAQ in the germline V gene (reference sequence). V dropped 1 base and J dropped 0; count of bases not matched to a gene: 10. This CDR3 reads CASSLGRTTGAMNTEAFF. CDR3 nucleotide sequence: TGTGCCAGCAGCTTAGGTCGCACGACAGGGGCTATGAACACTGAAGCTTTCTTT.

J is TRBJ1-5 and V is TRBV4-2; 10 positions agree with TRBD1. V trimming: 0 bases; J trimming: 7 bases; junction bases outside the gene matches: 3. The germline V gene encodes CDR1 LGHNA and CDR2 YNFKEQ. This CDR3 contains 15 residues. This CDR3 reads CASSQEATGGQPQHF. CDR3 coding DNA: TGTGCCAGCAGCCAAGAGGCGACAGGGGGCCAGCCCCAGCATTTT.

The chain employs TRBV7-8 and TRBJ2-7; 7 nucleotides align to TRBD1. Germline CDR1 and CDR2: SGHVS and FQNEAQ. CDR3 size: 15 residues. Trimming at V came to 0 bases and at J to 3 bases, leaving 5 bases not matched to a gene. This CDR3 reads CASSLAMTGNYEQYF. The CDR3 DNA follows: TGTGCCAGCAGCTTAGCGATGACAGGGAACTACGAGCAGTACTTC.

The chain combines TRBV14 with TRBJ1-3; D gene uncertain. Germline CDR1 is SGHDN and CDR2 is FVKESK. This CDR3 has 15 residues. V was trimmed by 5 bases and J by 0 bases, leaving 11 bases between them. This chain's CDR3 is CASSFSRGSGNTIYF. The CDR3 DNA reads TGTGCCAGCAGCTTTAGTCGCGGCTCTGGAAACACCATATATTTT.

This clone was seen only a few times. The genes are TRBV4-1 and TRBJ2-6; 11 positions agree with TRBD1. The V gene end was trimmed by 2 bases and the J gene end by 0 bases; junction bases not matched to a gene: 12. The CDR3 contains 21 residues. Germline CDR1 reads MGHRA; CDR2 reads YSYEKL. CDR3 sequence reads: CASSQNPVTGTGGSGANVLTF. CDR3 sequence (DNA): TGCGCCAGCAGCCAAAACCCCGTGACCGGGACAGGGGGCTCTGGGGCCAACGTCCTGACTTTC.

The chain joins TRBV29-1 to TRBJ1-1; 8 nucleotides match TRBD1. Germline values: CDR1 SQVTM, CDR2 ANQGSEA. With V trimmed by 6 bases and J by 3 bases, 12 bases remained unmatched. The CDR3 extends over 15 amino acids. The CDR3 DNA follows: TGCAGCGTGCGCGGACAGGGTCGGTGGGACACTGAAGCTTTCTTT. Residues: CSVRGQGRWDTEAFF.

The CDR3 DNA reads TGCGCCAGCAGCTTGGCAGGGATCACTGGAAACACCATATATTTT. It is translated as CASSLAGITGNTIYF. The rearrangement links TRBV5-1 to TRBJ1-3; D perhaps matches TRBD1 (5 bases). Germline loops: CDR1 SGHRS, CDR2 YFSETQ. This CDR3 has 15 residues. The V gene lost 0 bases and the J gene lost 2 bases, with 9 bases spanning the gap.

The V gene is TRBV18, the J gene TRBJ1-1, with D perhaps matching TRBD1 (6 bases). CDR3 length: 14 amino acids. CDR1 and CDR2 from the germline V gene are KGHSH and LQKENI. V was clipped by 3 bases and J by 7 bases, with 15 bases between them. The CDR3 DNA reads TGTGCCAGCTCACCCCCGACAGGCCAGGGTGAAGCTTTCTTT. This gives the protein CASSPPTGQGEAFF. Full variable domain (rest looked up from reference TRBV18 and TRBJ1-1): NAGVMQNPRHLVRRRGQEARLRCSPMKGHSHVYWYRQLPEEGLKFMVYLQKENIIDESGMPKERFSAEFPKEGPSILRIQQVVRGDSAAYFCASSPPTGQGEAFFGQGTRLTVV.

The genes are TRBV5-1 and TRBJ2-5; D is possibly TRBD1 (6 bases). The germline V gene encodes CDR1 SGHRS and CDR2 YFSETQ. CDR3 size: 14 residues. Trimming took off 4 bases at V and 1 base at J, with 11 bases between the two ends. The CDR3 coding sequence is TGCGCCAGCAGCGGACAGCGAATCCAAGAGACCCAGTACTTC. This codes for CASSGQRIQETQYF.

The chain carries TRBV6-5 and TRBJ1-1; D call uncertain. CDR3 length equals 12 residues. Germline V gene sequence: CDR1 MNHEY, CDR2 SVGAGI. The V end was cut by 6 bases, the J end by 4 bases, with 9 bases between. The CDR3 here is CASSRQSTEAFF. DNA for the CDR3: TGTGCCAGCAGCCGTCAGTCCACTGAAGCTTTCTTT.

V gene TRBV6-5 combines with J gene TRBJ2-4; 8 nucleotides match TRBD1. Germline loops: CDR1 MNHEY, CDR2 SVGAGI. J gave up 2 bases and V 3 bases, and 6 bases lay outside the gene matches. The CDR3 runs to 16 residues. The CDR3, as DNA: TGTGCCAGCAGTTATCCACAGGGGGATACCAAAAACATTCAGTACTTC. Translated, it gives CASSYPQGDTKNIQYF.

V gene TRBV30 combines with J gene TRBJ2-1, with no clear D. Between the trimmed V and J ends, which lost 1 base and 5 bases, there was a span of 9 bases. This CDR3 contains 13 residues. The germline gives CDR1 GTSNPN, CDR2 SVGIG (reference sequence). This CDR3 reads CAWSDVGDNEQFF. Written as DNA, the CDR3 is TGTGCCTGGAGTGATGTAGGAGACAATGAGCAGTTCTTC.

As concerns this clone: Other DNA sequences in this sample translate to the same CDR3. The chain employs TRBV19 and TRBJ2-7, with TRBD1 matching over 7 bases. Germline V gene lookup returns CDR1 LNHDA and CDR2 SQIVND (reference sequence). This CDR3 contains 13 residues. The V gene end was trimmed by 1 base and the J gene end by 3 bases; junction bases not matched to a gene: 0. Written as DNA, the CDR3 is TGTGCCAGTAGTATAGGGACAGGCTACGAGCAGTACTTC. Translation gives CASSIGTGYEQYF.

J is TRBJ2-1 and V is TRBV6-1; D gene unclear. V dropped 5 bases and J dropped 5 bases, with 10 bases sitting between them. The length of the CDR3 is 13 residues. Germline CDR1 MNHNS, CDR2 SASEGT. The CDR3 DNA sequence: TGTGCCAGCAGTCCTGGCCTTAACAATGAGCAGTTCTTC. Its translation is CASSPGLNNEQFF.

This clone was recorded only once. V gene TRBV7-2 combines with J gene TRBJ1-2; perhaps TRBD1 as D (6 bases). The CDR3 consists of 15 residues. In germline, CDR1 is SGHTA, CDR2 FQGNSA. V dropped 1 base and J dropped 3 bases, with 12 bases sitting between them. CDR3 bases: TGTGCCAGCAGCTTAGGCGGGGGGCCGGACTATGGCTACACCTTC. Encoded protein: CASSLGGGPDYGYTF.

This clone was observed a single time. The chain has TRBV5-1 and TRBJ2-3, with a possible D match to TRBD2 (6 bases). The CDR3 loop spans 15 amino acids. Trimming took off 4 bases at V and 0 bases at J, with 12 bases between the two ends. The germline V gene has CDR1 SGHRS and CDR2 YFSETQ. This CDR3 reads CASSGGSRSTDTQYF. The CDR3 coding sequence is TGCGCCAGCAGCGGGGGGAGCCGGAGCACAGATACGCAGTATTTT.

This clone was counted at least ten times. The chain employs TRBV30 and TRBJ1-3; tentatively, D is TRBD1 (6 bases). Germline CDR1 and CDR2: GTSNPN and SVGIG (reference sequence). The length of the CDR3 is 16 residues. V lost 1 base to trimming and J lost 2 bases, with 15 bases between them. For the CDR3, the DNA is TGTGCCTGGAGTGGGACCAGGGGCTCTCCTGGAAACACCATATATTTT. It yields the protein CAWSGTRGSPGNTIYF. The entire variable domain, with the rest obtained from reference TRBV30 and TRBJ1-3, is as follows: SQTIHQWPATLVQPVGSPLSLECTVEGTSNPNLYWYRQAAGRGLQLLFYSVGIGQISSEVPQNLSASRPQDRQFILSSKKLLLSDSGFYLCAWSGTRGSPGNTIYFGEGSWLTVV.